In this sample, the clone carrying this TCR beta chain turned up a few times. V gave up 5 bases and J gave up 0 bases, with 14 bases separating them. Germline CDR1 SGHTA, CDR2 FQGNSA. The CDR3 runs 17 residues. The data were obtained in a study of blood T cells in healthy people across ages. PCR was performed a second time for roughly 7 to 12 cycles using a sample-barcoded 5' primer and a J-beta primer mix. TCRdb fed the 5' RACE reads into MiXCR, producing one record per CDR3 protein. The sample lists around 870,000 distinct CDR3 sequences, around 28% occurring once. The receptor's source is a woman aged 80 or over in good health. The chain employs TRBV7-2 and TRBJ2-6, with D possibly matching TRBD2 (6 bases). Material for sequencing was blood. CDR3 sequence reads: CASSPPGGSSGANVLTF. The CDR3 DNA sequence: TGTGCCAGCAGCCCCCCTGGGGGGAGCTCTGGGGCCAACGTCCTGACTTTC. Full variable domain (remainder filled in from reference TRBV7-2 and TRBJ2-6): GAGVSQSPSNKVTEKGKDVELRCDPISGHTALYWYRQSLGQGLEFLIYFQGNSAPDKSGLPSDRFSAERTGGSVSTLTIQRTQQEDSAVYLCASSPPGGSSGANVLTFGAGSRLTVL.